This paragraph reports one TCR beta chain. The sample comes from a study of OX40 agonist ivuxolimab in advanced cancers. Trimming left V 6 bases short and J 0 bases short, with 14 bases between. The CDR3 spans 15 residues. The germline V gene has CDR1 LNHDA and CDR2 SQIVND (reference sequence). Generated by immunoSEQ multiplex PCR, the TCRdb table keeps only in-frame clones and is missing some. Of about 100,000 clones listed, about 91% were seen once; the top ten hold about 0.15%. This TCR came from an adult with an advanced solid tumor such as melanoma, head and neck, liver or kidney cancer. The sample consisted of CD4+ or CD8+ T cells sorted from blood, taken in a trial of the OX40 agonist ivuxolimab. The V call is TRBV19, the J call TRBJ1-1; D possibly corresponds to TRBD1 (5 bases). For the CDR3, the DNA is TGTGCCAGTAGAAAACAGGACGGCTTGAACACTGAAGCTTTCTTT. This sequence encodes CASRKQDGLNTEAFF.